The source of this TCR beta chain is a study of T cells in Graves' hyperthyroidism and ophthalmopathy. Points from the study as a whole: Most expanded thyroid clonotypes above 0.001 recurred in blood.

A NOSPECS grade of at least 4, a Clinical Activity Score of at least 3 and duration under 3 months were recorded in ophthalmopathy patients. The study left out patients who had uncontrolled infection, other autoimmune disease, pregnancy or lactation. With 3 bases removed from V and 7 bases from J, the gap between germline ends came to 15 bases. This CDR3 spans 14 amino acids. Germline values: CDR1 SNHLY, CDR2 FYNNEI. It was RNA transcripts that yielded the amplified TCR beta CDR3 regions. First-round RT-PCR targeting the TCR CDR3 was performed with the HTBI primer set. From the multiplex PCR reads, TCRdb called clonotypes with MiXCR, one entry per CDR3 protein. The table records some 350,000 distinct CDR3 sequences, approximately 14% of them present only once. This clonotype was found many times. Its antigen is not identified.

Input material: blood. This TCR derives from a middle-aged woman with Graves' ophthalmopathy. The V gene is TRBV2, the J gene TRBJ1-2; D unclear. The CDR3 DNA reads TGTGCCAGCAGTGATGAGGCACCGACGGGTGGCTACACCTTC. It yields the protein CASSDEAPTGGYTF.